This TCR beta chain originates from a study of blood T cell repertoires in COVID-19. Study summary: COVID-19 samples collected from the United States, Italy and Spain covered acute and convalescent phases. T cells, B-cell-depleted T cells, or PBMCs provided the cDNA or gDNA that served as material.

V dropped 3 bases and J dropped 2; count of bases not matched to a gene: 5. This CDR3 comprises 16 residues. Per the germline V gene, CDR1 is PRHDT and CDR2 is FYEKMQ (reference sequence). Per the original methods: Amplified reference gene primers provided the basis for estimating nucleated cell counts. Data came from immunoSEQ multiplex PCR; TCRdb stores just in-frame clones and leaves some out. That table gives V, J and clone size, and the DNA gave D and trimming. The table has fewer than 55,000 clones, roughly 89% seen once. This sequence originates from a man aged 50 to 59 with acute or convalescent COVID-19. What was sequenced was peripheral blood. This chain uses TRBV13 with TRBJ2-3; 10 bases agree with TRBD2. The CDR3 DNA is TGTGCCAGCAGCTTGTCTAGCGGGGGTTTCACAGATACGCAGTATTTT. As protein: CASSLSSGGFTDTQYF. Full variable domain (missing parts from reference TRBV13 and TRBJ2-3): AAGVIQSPRHLIKEKRETATLKCYPIPRHDTVYWYQQGPGQDPQFLISFYEKMQSDKGSIPDRFSAQQFSDYHSELNMSSLELGDSALYFCASSLSSGGFTDTQYFGPGTRLTVL.